These T cell receptor beta chains were read from a single sample in a study of T cells after posttransplantation cyclophosphamide. The table came from immunoSEQ multiplex PCR; TCRdb's copy has only in-frame clones and leaves some out. Of approximately 45,000 clones listed, around 91% were seen once; the top ten hold 3.1%. Material for sequencing was PBMCs. Receptors were obtained from a woman aged 45-60 years in good health and a related stem cell transplant donor. Both conserved end residues are part of each CDR3. Fields, in order: J gene, clone size, D gene, V gene, CDR3 DNA, CDR3 protein. The D gene is left open where the match is weak. Clone size is not always given. Where it is, it says once, few, many or a class for expanded clones.

>TRBJ2-7|once|TRBD2|TRBV10-1
TGCGCCAGCAGTACTAGCGGGAGGGCCGACGAGCAGTACTTC
CASSTSGRADEQYF
>TRBJ2-1|once|TRBD2|TRBV5-1
TGCGCCAGCAGCTTGGCTAGCGGCCTCTCCTACAATGAGCAGTTCTTC
CASSLASGLSYNEQFF
>TRBJ1-2|.|TRBD1|TRBV11-2
TGTGCCAGCAGTTATGACAGGGATGGCTACACCTTC
CASSYDRDGYTF
>TRBJ2-7|.|TRBD2|TRBV6-6
TGTGCCAGCAGTCCCGGACTAGCGGGGCTCTTCGAGCAGTACTTC
CASSPGLAGLFEQYF
>TRBJ2-7|.|TRBD1|TRBV29-1
TGCAGCGTTGAAGGTGGGGGACAGGGCTTCTACGAGCAGTACTTC
CSVEGGGQGFYEQYF
>TRBJ2-1|.|TRBD2|TRBV15
TGTGCCACCAGCAGAGATGGGCTAGCGGGAGGGAATGAGCAGTTCTTC
CATSRDGLAGGNEQFF
>TRBJ1-6|.|.|TRBV27
TGTGCCAGCAGTGGTCAAGCAGGGTATAATTCACCCCTCCACTTT
CASSGQAGYNSPLHF
>TRBJ2-7|few|TRBD1|TRBV2
TGTGCCAGCGTCCCAATACAGGGGTCCTACGAGCAGTACTTC
CASVPIQGSYEQYF
>TRBJ2-2|.|TRBD2|TRBV10-3
TGTGCCATCAGCGGACTAGCGGGCACCGGGGAGCTGTTTTTT
CAISGLAGTGELFF
>TRBJ2-4|.|TRBD1|TRBV4-1
TGCGCCAGCAGCCAGGACCGGGACAGGGTCTCCTTTATTCAGTACTTC
CASSQDRDRVSFIQYF
>TRBJ1-1|.|TRBD1|TRBV27
TGTGCCAGCAGCCATACAGCAGGGGGCGCATTCTCTGAAGCTTTCTTT
CASSHTAGGAFSEAFF
>TRBJ1-2|.|.|TRBV10-3
TGTGCCATCAGGGTGGGCGAACTCTATGGCTACACCTTC
CAIRVGELYGYTF
>TRBJ1-1|.|.|TRBV4-1
TGCGCCAGCAGCCAAGATCGGGGAGTTGAAGCTTTCTTT
CASSQDRGVEAFF
>TRBJ1-3|once|TRBD1|TRBV4-1
TGCGCCAGCAGCCAAACGACAGGGGCTGGAAACACCATATATTTT
CASSQTTGAGNTIYF
>TRBJ2-3|.|.|TRBV29-1
TGCAGCGTTGAAAAGAACAGGAGGGGCACAGATACGCAGTATTTT
CSVEKNRRGTDTQYF
>TRBJ2-7|.|TRBD1|TRBV28
TGTGCCAGCAGTGAAATTACAGGGGCCGGTCGCTACGAGCAGTACTTC
CASSEITGAGRYEQYF
>TRBJ2-4|.|TRBD2|TRBV9
TGTGCCAGCAGCGTCTCTCACCTAGCGGGGGTCGACGGGGCCAAAAACATTCAGTACTTC
CASSVSHLAGVDGAKNIQYF
>TRBJ1-1|once|.|TRBV5-4
TGTGCCAGCAGCTTGGGACAGGCAACCACCATAGCTGGGGCTTTCTTT
CASSLGQATTIAGAFF
>TRBJ1-2|.|TRBD1|TRBV18
TGTGCCAGCTCACCTGGACAGGGGGCGCCTGGCTACACCTTC
CASSPGQGAPGYTF
>TRBJ2-7|.|.|TRBV11-1
TGTGCCAGCAGCCCTGGCCGGGACGAGCAGTACTTC
CASSPGRDEQYF
>TRBJ1-2|.|.|TRBV6-1
TGTGCCAGCAGTGGGCTTGACTATGGCTACACCTTC
CASSGLDYGYTF
>TRBJ1-3|.|TRBD1|TRBV7-6
TGTGCCAGCAGCTTGGGACAGTCAATGGAAAACACCATATATTTT
CASSLGQSMENTIYF
>TRBJ2-2|.|TRBD1|TRBV19
TGTGCCAGTAGTAACAGGGGGCCGGCCGGGGAGCTGTTTTTT
CASSNRGPAGELFF
>TRBJ2-5|.|.|TRBV30
TGTGCCTGGAGTGTAGGGGTTCAAGAGACCCAGTACTTC
CAWSVGVQETQYF
>TRBJ1-1|.|.|TRBV19
TGTGCCAGTAGTATAGAAATCCAGGGGACTGAAGCTTTCTTT
CASSIEIQGTEAFF
>TRBJ2-1|.|TRBD2|TRBV19
TGTGCCAGTACCGCCCATGTCCTAGCGGGGGGGCCTTTTGAGCAGTTCTTC
CASTAHVLAGGPFEQFF
>TRBJ2-1|.|.|TRBV11-1
TGTGCCAGCAGCTTGGATCCTGCGAGGAGCAATGAGCAGTTCTTC
CASSLDPARSNEQFF
>TRBJ2-1|few|TRBD2|TRBV7-3
TGTGCCAGCAGGTTAGCGGGAGAGTGGGTGAATGAGCAGTTCTTC
CASRLAGEWVNEQFF
>TRBJ1-4|.|.|TRBV6-5
TGTGCCAGCAGTTACCCCTGGACAGTAAATGAAAAACTGTTTTTT
CASSYPWTVNEKLFF
>TRBJ2-7|.|TRBD2|TRBV4-1
TGCGCCAGCAGCCAAGTTGCGGGAGATTCCCAGCAGTACTTC
CASSQVAGDSQQYF
>TRBJ2-1|.|TRBD1|TRBV15
TGTGCCACCAGCTTGCGACAGGGGGCGGCGGATGAGCAGTTCTTC
CATSLRQGAADEQFF
>TRBJ2-5|.|.|TRBV4-2
TGTGCCAGCAGCCCGACTAGTCGGGAGACCCAGTACTTC
CASSPTSRETQYF
>TRBJ2-1|.|.|TRBV18
TGTGCCAGCTCACCACCGGAGGTAGTCCCTCACAATGAGCAGTTCTTC
CASSPPEVVPHNEQFF
>TRBJ2-7|.|TRBD1|TRBV5-1
TGCGCCAGCAGCTTTGGTGGGACAGGGGGCGACGAGCAGTACTTC
CASSFGGTGGDEQYF
>TRBJ2-7|few|.|TRBV27
TGTGCCAGCAGCCTCTCTCGACAGGCAGCCTACGAGCAGTACTTC
CASSLSRQAAYEQYF
>TRBJ1-1|.|TRBD1|TRBV19
TGTGCCAGTAGTGCCTACAGGGGGCGGACTGAAGCTTTCTTT
CASSAYRGRTEAFF
>TRBJ2-7|.|TRBD2|TRBV11-3
TGTGCCAGCAGCTTAGGCAGAGCGGGAAGTAAGCAGTACTTC
CASSLGRAGSKQYF
>TRBJ2-7|.|TRBD2|TRBV19
TGTGCCAGTAGTATGGGACTAGCGGATCTCTACGAGCAGTACTTC
CASSMGLADLYEQYF
>TRBJ1-1|.|.|TRBV19
TGTGCCAGTAAGCGGCGGGACACTGAAGCTTTCTTT
CASKRRDTEAFF
>TRBJ2-3|once|TRBD2|TRBV2
TGTGCCAGCAGTTCTGGGACTAGCGAGGCCACAGATACGCAGTATTTT
CASSSGTSEATDTQYF
>TRBJ2-7|.|.|TRBV6-6
TGTGCCAGCAGACAGGGAACCTACGAGCAGTACTTC
CASRQGTYEQYF
>TRBJ2-2|.|.|TRBV19
TGTGCCAGTAGTCGTACTAGTTCAGGTTTGGCCGGGGAGCTGTTTTTT
CASSRTSSGLAGELFF
>TRBJ2-7|.|.|TRBV27
TGTGCCAGCAGTTTTCAACAGGGCTATCCCTACGAGCAGTACTTC
CASSFQQGYPYEQYF
>TRBJ2-3|few|.|TRBV19
TGTGCCAGTAGTATTCAAAAACTAGGATCAGATACGCAGTATTTT
CASSIQKLGSDTQYF
>TRBJ2-7|.|TRBD1|TRBV19
TGTGCCAGTAGTAAAGGAGGACAGGTCACCTACGAGCAGTACTTC
CASSKGGQVTYEQYF
>TRBJ2-5|.|TRBD1|TRBV18
TGTGCCAGCTCACCTAGGACAGGAATTCAAGAGACCCAGTACTTC
CASSPRTGIQETQYF
>TRBJ2-2|.|TRBD2|TRBV7-6
TGTGCCAGCAGCGATCAAACTAGCGGGGGGACCGGGGAGCTGTTTTTT
CASSDQTSGGTGELFF
>TRBJ2-7|.|TRBD1|TRBV19
TGTGCCAGTAGTACCGGGGACAGGGCCTACGAGCAGTACTTC
CASSTGDRAYEQYF
>TRBJ2-7|.|.|TRBV29-1
TGCAGCGTTGCACCCAGGGTTGTTCCCCACGAGCAGTACTTC
CSVAPRVVPHEQYF
>TRBJ1-1|.|TRBD1|TRBV6-5
TGTGCCAGCAGTTCTCGAACAGGGGGCGCAGACACTGAAGCTTTCTTT
CASSSRTGGADTEAFF
>TRBJ2-7|.|TRBD1|TRBV4-1
TGCGCCAGCAGCCAAGTAGGGACAGAGATCTACGAGCAGTACTTC
CASSQVGTEIYEQYF
>TRBJ2-5|.|.|TRBV19
TGTGCCAGTAGTACCCCGGGACAACCATGGACCCAGTACTTC
CASSTPGQPWTQYF